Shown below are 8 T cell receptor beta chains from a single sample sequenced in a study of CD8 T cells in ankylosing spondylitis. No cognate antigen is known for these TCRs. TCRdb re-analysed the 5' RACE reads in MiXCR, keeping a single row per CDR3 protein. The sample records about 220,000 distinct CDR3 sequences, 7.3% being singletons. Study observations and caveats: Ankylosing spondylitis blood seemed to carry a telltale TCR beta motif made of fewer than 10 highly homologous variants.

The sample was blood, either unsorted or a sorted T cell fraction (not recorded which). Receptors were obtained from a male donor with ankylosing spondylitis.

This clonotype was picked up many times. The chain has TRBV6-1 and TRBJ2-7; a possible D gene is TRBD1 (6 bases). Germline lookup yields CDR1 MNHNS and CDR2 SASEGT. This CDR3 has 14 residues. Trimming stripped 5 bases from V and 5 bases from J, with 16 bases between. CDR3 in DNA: TGTGCCAGCAGTAGAGGGGCCTCAGGGGACGAGCAGTACTTC. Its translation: CASSRGASGDEQYF.

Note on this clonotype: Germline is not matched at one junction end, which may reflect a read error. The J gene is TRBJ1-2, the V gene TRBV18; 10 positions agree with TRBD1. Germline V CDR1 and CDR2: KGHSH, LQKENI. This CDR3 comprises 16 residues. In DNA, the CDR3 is TGTGCCAGCTCACCGGGGACAGGGGAAAAAGACTATGGCTACTCCTTC. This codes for CASSPGTGEKDYGYSF.

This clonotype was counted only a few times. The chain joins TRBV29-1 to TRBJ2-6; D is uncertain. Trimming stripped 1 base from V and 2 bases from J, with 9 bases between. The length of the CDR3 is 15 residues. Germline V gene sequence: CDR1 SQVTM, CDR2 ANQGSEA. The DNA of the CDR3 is TGCAGCGTTGAAGTATGGTCAACTGGGGCCAACGTCCTGACTTTC. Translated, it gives CSVEVWSTGANVLTF. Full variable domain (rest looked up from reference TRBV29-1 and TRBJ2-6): SAVISQKPSRDICQRGTSLTIQCQVDSQVTMMFWYRQQPGQSLTLIATANQGSEATYESGFVIDKFPISRPNLTFSTLTVSNMSPEDSSIYLCSVEVWSTGANVLTFGAGSRLTVL.

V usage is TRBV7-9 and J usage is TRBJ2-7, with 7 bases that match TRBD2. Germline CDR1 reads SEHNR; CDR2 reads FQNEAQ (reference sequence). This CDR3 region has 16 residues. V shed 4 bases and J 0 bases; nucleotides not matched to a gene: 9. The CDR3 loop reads CASSSTSGTSSYEQYF. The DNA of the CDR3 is TGTGCCAGCAGCTCAACGAGCGGGACGAGCTCCTACGAGCAGTACTTC. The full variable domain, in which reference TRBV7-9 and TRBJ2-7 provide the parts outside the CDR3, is DTGVSQNPRHKITKRGQNVTFRCDPISEHNRLYWYRQTLGQGPEFLTYFQNEAQLEKSRLLSDRFSAERPKGSFSTLEIQRTEQGDSAMYLCASSSTSGTSSYEQYFGPGTRLTVT.

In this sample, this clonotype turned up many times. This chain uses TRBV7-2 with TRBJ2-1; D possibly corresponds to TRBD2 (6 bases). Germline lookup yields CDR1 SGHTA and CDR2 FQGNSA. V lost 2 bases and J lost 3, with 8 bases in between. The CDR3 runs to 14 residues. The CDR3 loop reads CASSLWDFYNEQFF. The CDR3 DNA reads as TGTGCCAGCAGCTTATGGGACTTCTACAATGAGCAGTTCTTC.

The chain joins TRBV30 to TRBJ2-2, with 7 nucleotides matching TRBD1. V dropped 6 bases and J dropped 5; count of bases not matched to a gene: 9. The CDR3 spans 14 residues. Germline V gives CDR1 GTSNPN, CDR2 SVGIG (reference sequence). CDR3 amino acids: CACLTGTETGELFF. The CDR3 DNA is TGTGCCTGCCTAACCGGGACAGAGACCGGGGAGCTGTTTTTT.

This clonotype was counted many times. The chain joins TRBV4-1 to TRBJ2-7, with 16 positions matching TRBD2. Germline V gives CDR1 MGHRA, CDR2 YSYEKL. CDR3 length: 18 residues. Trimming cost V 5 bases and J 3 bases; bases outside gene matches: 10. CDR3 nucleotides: TGCGCCAGCAGCTTTTCCCCGGGACTAGCGGGAGGGGTCTACGAGCAGTACTTC. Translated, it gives CASSFSPGLAGGVYEQYF.

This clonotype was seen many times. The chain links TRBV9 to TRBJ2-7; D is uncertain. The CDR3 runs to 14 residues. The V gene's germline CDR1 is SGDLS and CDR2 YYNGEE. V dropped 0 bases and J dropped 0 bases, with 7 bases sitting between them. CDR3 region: CASSVGLASYEQYF. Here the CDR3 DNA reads TGTGCCAGCAGCGTAGGGTTGGCCTCCTACGAGCAGTACTTC.